This T cell receptor (beta chain) was obtained from a study of CD8 T cells in ankylosing spondylitis. Findings and caveats of the study: The disease-linked clones had a CD8+ phenotype and low blood frequencies. According to the report, clones linked to the disease were significantly enriched in matched synovial fluid samples taken from ankylosing spondylitis patients.

The CDR3 has 13 residues. Looked up from germline, CDR1 is MNHEY and CDR2 is SVGAGI. The V and J ends lost 8 bases and 0 bases respectively, with 8 bases between them. About this clonotype: What it binds is unknown.

MiXCR, run by TCRdb on the 5' RACE reads, gives a single entry per CDR3 protein. The sample carries just over 150,000 distinct CDR3 sequences, around 17% recorded once. The origin of this receptor is a male donor with ankylosing spondylitis or in good health (not recorded which). V gene TRBV6-5 combines with J gene TRBJ1-5; D is possibly TRBD1 (5 bases). Sequencing used blood, either unsorted or a sorted T cell fraction (not recorded which). For the CDR3, the DNA is TGTGCCAGCCGCAGGGCTAGCAATCAGCCCCAGCATTTT. This sequence encodes CASRRASNQPQHF.